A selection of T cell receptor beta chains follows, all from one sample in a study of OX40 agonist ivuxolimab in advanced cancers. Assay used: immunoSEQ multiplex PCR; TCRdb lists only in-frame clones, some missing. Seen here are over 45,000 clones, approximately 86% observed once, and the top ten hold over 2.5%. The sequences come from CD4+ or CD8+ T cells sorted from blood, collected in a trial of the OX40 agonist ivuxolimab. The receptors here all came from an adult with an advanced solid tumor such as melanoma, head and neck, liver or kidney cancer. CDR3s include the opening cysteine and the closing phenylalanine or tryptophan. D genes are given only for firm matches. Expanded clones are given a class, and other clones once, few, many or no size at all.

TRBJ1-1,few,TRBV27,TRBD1,TGTGCCAGCAGCATCGACTTACAGGGGGCTGAAGCTTTCTTT,CASSIDLQGAEAFF
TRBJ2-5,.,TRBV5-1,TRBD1,TGCGCCAGCAGCACACGGACAGGGCAAGAGACCCAGTACTTC,CASSTRTGQETQYF
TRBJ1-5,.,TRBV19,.,TGTGCCAGTAGTCGACATCAACAGGGAGCAGTGGGTCAGCCCCAGCATTTT,CASSRHQQGAVGQPQHF
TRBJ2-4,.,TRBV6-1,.,TGTGCCAGCAGTGAAGGAGGTGTTTCGGACATTCAGTACTTC,CASSEGGVSDIQYF
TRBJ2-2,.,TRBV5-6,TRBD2,TGTGCCAGCAGCTTAACTAGCGGGGGCCCCGGGGAGCTGTTTTTT,CASSLTSGGPGELFF
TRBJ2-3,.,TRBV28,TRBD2,TGTGCCAGCAGTTTCGGACTAGCGATAGGTACAGATACGCAGTATTTT,CASSFGLAIGTDTQYF
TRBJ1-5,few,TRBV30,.,TGTGCCTGGAGTGTACAGGGTCAGCCCCAGCATTTT,CAWSVQGQPQHF
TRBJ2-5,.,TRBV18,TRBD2,TGTGCCAGCTCACCACAAAGACTAGCGATACAAGAGACCCAGTACTTC,CASSPQRLAIQETQYF
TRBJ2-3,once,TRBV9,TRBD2,TGTGCCAGCAGCTCAAGGACTAGCGGGGGCACAGATACGCAGTATTTT,CASSSRTSGGTDTQYF
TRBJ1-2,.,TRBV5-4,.,TGTGCCAGCAGCTCCCGGACAGATACTAACTATGGCTACACCTTC,CASSSRTDTNYGYTF
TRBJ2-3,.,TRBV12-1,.,TGTGCCAGCAGGGATTTTAGAGATACGCAGTATTTT,CASRDFRDTQYF
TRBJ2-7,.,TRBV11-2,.,TGTGCCAGCAGCTTAGTGCCCAGGGTCTGGAACGAGCAGTACTTC,CASSLVPRVWNEQYF
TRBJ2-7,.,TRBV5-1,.,TGCGCCAGCAGCTTGGAACCAGGACTCTACGAGCAGTACTTC,CASSLEPGLYEQYF
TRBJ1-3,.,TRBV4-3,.,TGCGCCAGCAGCCAAGATAGCAGGACTAGCTCTGGAAACACCATATATTTT,CASSQDSRTSSGNTIYF
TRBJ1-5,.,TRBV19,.,TGTGCCAGTAGCCAGGACGGCTGGGCGCCCCAGCATTTT,CASSQDGWAPQHF
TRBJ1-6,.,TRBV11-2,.,TGTGCCAGCAGCTTAGACCGGCCCACTCCTACTCACTTT,CASSLDRPTPTHF
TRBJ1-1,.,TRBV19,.,TGTGCCAGTAGTATGGAAGCTAACACTGAAGCTTTCTTT,CASSMEANTEAFF
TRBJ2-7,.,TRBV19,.,TGTGCCAGTAGCCCCCAGGGATACGAGCAGTACTTC,CASSPQGYEQYF
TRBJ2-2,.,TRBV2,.,TGTGCCAGCAGTTCAAGAGAACAAACCGGGGAGCTGTTTTTT,CASSSREQTGELFF
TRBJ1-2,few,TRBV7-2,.,TGTGCCAGCAGCTTAGAGGGTCAGGATTATGGCTACACCTTC,CASSLEGQDYGYTF
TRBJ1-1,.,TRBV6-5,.,TGTGCCAGCAGTTACTCGCGCAGCTTAGAAGCTTTCTTT,CASSYSRSLEAFF
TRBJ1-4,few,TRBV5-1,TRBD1,TGCGCCAGCAGCCCCGGTGGGACAGGGGGTCCTAATGAAAAACTGTTTTTT,CASSPGGTGGPNEKLFF